This T cell receptor beta chain derives from a study of yellow fever vaccine responses in identical twins. In this sample, this clonotype turned up a few times. What it recognizes is unknown. Points from the study as a whole: Twins reportedly had a vaccine T cell response that seemed partly convergent, partly personalized.

Germline CDR1 and CDR2: LGHDT and YNNKEL (reference sequence). CDR3 size: 11 residues. The ends were cut back, 3 bases at V and 2 bases at J, with 0 bases in the middle. A single record per CDR3 protein comes from TCRdb applying MiXCR to the RT-PCR reads. This table holds several thousand distinct CDR3 sequences, less than 85% found once. The TCR was taken from a woman younger than 35 who received the yellow fever vaccine. The chain has TRBV3-1 and TRBJ2-3; D remains unclear. Source: T cells from blood (PBMCs), unsorted or a sorted subset (not recorded which), taken before or after yellow fever vaccination (not recorded which). The CDR3 sequence is CASSHTDTQYF. Here the CDR3 DNA reads TGTGCCAGCAGCCACACAGATACGCAGTATTTT.